The 31 T cell receptor beta chains presented below share a single source sample, sequenced in a study of blood T cell repertoires in COVID-19. Assay used: immunoSEQ multiplex PCR; TCRdb lists only in-frame clones, some missing. In the table there are 200,000 to 250,000 clones, roughly 80% of which are singletons. The sample consisted of PBMCs or T cells enriched from blood (not recorded which). The source of these receptors is a woman between 50 and 59 years old who had been exposed to COVID-19.

V usage is TRBV29-1 and J usage is TRBJ2-2; 15 bases are a match to TRBD2. The germline V gene encodes CDR1 SQVTM and CDR2 ANQGSEA. The V segment lost 6 bases and the J segment 5 bases; nucleotides outside the gene matches: 7. The CDR3 spans 16 residues. CDR3 protein: CSVQGLAGGVTGELFF. In nucleotides, the CDR3 is TGCAGCGTCCAGGGACTAGCGGGGGGCGTAACCGGGGAGCTGTTTTTT.

The genes are TRBV7-9 and TRBJ1-5; 8 bases align to TRBD1. The CDR3 consists of 17 residues. Germline trimming cut 1 base from V and 3 bases from J; bases unmatched to any gene: 8. CDR1 SEHNR and CDR2 FQNEAQ come from the germline V gene (reference sequence). The CDR3 loop is CASSLVAGQGVNQPQHF. The CDR3 DNA reads as TGTGCCAGCAGCTTAGTCGCCGGACAGGGAGTCAATCAGCCCCAGCATTTT.

This chain connects TRBV10-3 to TRBJ1-4; TRBD1 matches at 10 bases. From germline, CDR1 is ENHRY and CDR2 SYGVKD. CDR3 length: 13 residues. V was pared by 10 bases and J by 7 bases, with 6 bases of the junction left unmatched. CDR3 sequence reads: CATQTGGGEKLFF. The CDR3 DNA reads as TGTGCCACCCAGACAGGGGGCGGTGAAAAACTGTTTTTT.

CDR3 DNA sequence: TGTGCCAGCAGTCAGGAACAGGCTAATGAAAAACTGTTTTTT. Its translation is CASSQEQANEKLFF. J is TRBJ1-4 and V is TRBV25-1, with D tentatively TRBD1 (5 bases). V was cut by 5 bases and J by 3 bases, with 10 bases left in between. Germline V gene data show CDR1 as MGHDK and CDR2 as SYGVNS. There are 14 residues in the CDR3.

The rearrangement links TRBV23-1 to TRBJ2-2; possibly TRBD1 for D (6 bases). TRBV23-1 falls under the ORF class, with uncertain function. V shed 5 bases and J shed 2 bases, with 21 bases lying between them. The CDR3 sequence is 18 residues long. CDR3 residues: CASSETIPGHLNTGELFF. The CDR3 DNA reads TGCGCCAGCAGTGAAACAATTCCGGGACACCTTAACACCGGGGAGCTGTTTTTT.

The chain joins TRBV20-1 to TRBJ1-1, with a weak D call TRBD1 (5 bases). Germline CDR1 DFQATT, CDR2 SNEGSKA (reference sequence). Deletions cut 5 bases from V and 7 bases from J, with 11 bases between. CDR3 length: 11 residues. The CDR3 loop is CSAPRGLEAFF. As DNA, the CDR3 is TGCAGTGCTCCGAGGGGACTTGAAGCTTTCTTT.

The V gene is TRBV27, the J gene TRBJ2-7; 7 bases line up with TRBD1. Germline V CDR1 and CDR2: MNHEY, SMNVEV (reference sequence). The junction had 7 bases not matched to a gene; V was cut back by 5 bases and J by 9 bases. The CDR3 extends over 12 amino acids. CDR3 nucleotides: TGTGCCAGCAGTGTCCGACAGGGACCGCAGTACTTC. Encoded protein: CASSVRQGPQYF.

The V and J genes are TRBV19 and TRBJ2-1; TRBD2 agrees at 9 bases. V lost 6 bases to trimming and J lost 9 bases; unmatched junction nucleotides: 6. The CDR3 extends over 13 amino acids. Germline V gene lookup returns CDR1 LNHDA and CDR2 SQIVND (reference sequence). For the CDR3, the DNA is TGTGCCAGTAGGATTTCAGCGGGGGGTGAGCAGTTCTTC. Protein sequence: CASRISAGGEQFF. The full variable domain, completed using reference TRBV19 and TRBJ2-1, is DGGITQSPKYLFRKEGQNVTLSCEQNLNHDAMYWYRQDPGQGLRLIYYSQIVNDFQKGDIAEGYSVSREKKESFPLTVTSAQKNPTAFYLCASRISAGGEQFFGPGTRLTVL.

The chain uses TRBV4-2 and TRBJ1-2; D may be TRBD1 (6 bases). CDR1 is LGHNA and CDR2 is YNFKEQ in the germline V gene. V shed 2 bases and J shed 8 bases, with 21 bases lying between them. CDR3 length: 16 residues. As DNA, the CDR3 is TGTGCCAGCAGCCAAACTGTAGGGACAACCCTAGAAGGCTACACCTTC. Amino acids: CASSQTVGTTLEGYTF.

V gene TRBV27 combines with J gene TRBJ1-5; 10 bases agree with TRBD1. This CDR3 is 15 amino acids long. Trimming cost V 6 bases and J 6 bases; bases outside gene matches: 8. CDR1 is MNHEY and CDR2 is SMNVEV in the germline V gene (reference sequence). The DNA for the CDR3 is TGTGCCAGCAGCTCCGGGACAGGGGCCGGTCAGCCCCAGCATTTT. Translating it yields CASSSGTGAGQPQHF.

In this sample, this clone turned up a few times. The chain employs TRBV5-6 and TRBJ2-1; 16 bases align to TRBD2. Germline lookup yields CDR1 SGHDT and CDR2 YYEEEE. The CDR3 extends over 15 amino acids. V shed 4 bases, J shed 7 bases, and the junction held 2 bases outside the gene matches. The CDR3 sequence: CASSGTSGGENEQFF. The CDR3 bases are TGTGCCAGCAGCGGGACTAGCGGGGGGGAAAATGAGCAGTTCTTC. The complete variable domain, with remaining parts taken from reference TRBV5-6 and TRBJ2-1, reads DAGVTQSPTHLIKTRGQQVTLRCSPKSGHDTVSWYQQALGQGPQFIFQYYEEEERQRGNFPDRFSGHQFPNYSSELNVNALLLGDSALYLCASSGTSGGENEQFFGPGTRLTVL.

V and J are TRBV7-9 and TRBJ2-1; the D is unclear. CDR1 and CDR2 from the germline V gene are SEHNR and FQNEAQ (reference sequence). The CDR3 has 13 amino acids. The V and J ends lost 4 bases and 7 bases respectively, with 11 bases between them. The CDR3 DNA sequence: TGTGCCAGCAGCTCGTCGAGTCCTAATGAGCAGTTCTTC. This gives the protein CASSSSSPNEQFF.

The genes are TRBV4-3 and TRBJ2-7; D is unresolved. CDR1 and CDR2 from the germline V gene are LGHNA and YSLEER. This CDR3 has 14 residues. The germline V and J ends were trimmed by 4 bases and 0 bases, with 10 bases remaining between them. CDR3 amino acids: CASSPHWSSYEQYF. The CDR3 DNA reads TGCGCCAGCAGCCCACACTGGAGCTCCTACGAGCAGTACTTC.

This rearrangement joins TRBV5-4 to TRBJ2-3; 7 nucleotides match TRBD1. From germline, CDR1 is SGHNT and CDR2 YYREEE (reference sequence). This CDR3 contains 13 residues. V was clipped by 2 bases and J by 4 bases; unmatched bases: 1. As DNA, the CDR3 is TGTGCCAGCAGCTTCCAGGGGGCAGATACGCAGTATTTT. Its protein product is CASSFQGADTQYF.

The chain joins TRBV12-3 or TRBV12-4 to TRBJ1-2; 11 bases map to TRBD1. The CDR3 covers 13 residues. V lost 6 bases and J lost 8; bases outside the gene matches: 5. The CDR3 loop reads CASRSGTGGGYTF. CDR3 nucleotides: TGTGCCAGCAGGTCCGGGACAGGGGGGGGCTACACCTTC.

V usage is TRBV5-4 and J usage is TRBJ2-5, with 8 bases aligning to TRBD1. V trimming: 4 bases; J trimming: 5 bases; junction bases outside the gene matches: 4. CDR1 is SGHNT and CDR2 is YYREEE in the germline V gene (reference sequence). CDR3 length: 13 amino acids. The CDR3 DNA is TGTGCCAGCAGCCAGGACAGGGTTGAGACCCAGTACTTC. It encodes CASSQDRVETQYF.

This sequence joins TRBV5-6 and TRBJ1-2; the D gene is possibly TRBD1 (5 bases). Germline V gene lookup returns CDR1 SGHDT and CDR2 YYEEEE. V shed 7 bases and J shed 4 bases, with 14 bases lying between them. This CDR3 has 13 amino acids. Here the CDR3 reads CASRPFGGYGYTF. The CDR3 DNA is TGTGCCAGCCGTCCTTTCGGGGGCTATGGCTACACCTTC. Full variable domain (rest looked up from reference TRBV5-6 and TRBJ1-2): DAGVTQSPTHLIKTRGQQVTLRCSPKSGHDTVSWYQQALGQGPQFIFQYYEEEERQRGNFPDRFSGHQFPNYSSELNVNALLLGDSALYLCASRPFGGYGYTFGSGTRLTVV.

This rearrangement joins TRBV19 to TRBJ2-5; 7 bases match TRBD1. This CDR3 spans 13 amino acids. Losses at the gene ends were 7 bases for V and 5 bases for J; bases not matched to a gene: 7. Germline V lookup: CDR1 LNHDA, CDR2 SQIVND (reference sequence). This chain's CDR3 is CASNRGRGETQYF. CDR3 coding DNA: TGTGCCAGTAACCGGGGCAGGGGGGAGACCCAGTACTTC.

The V and J genes are TRBV5-3 and TRBJ1-6, with a possible D match to TRBD1 (5 bases). TRBV5-3 is an ORF, and what it does is uncertain. V dropped 4 bases and J dropped 8 bases, with 19 bases sitting between them. The CDR3 has 16 amino acids. In DNA, the CDR3 is TGTGCCAGAAGCCCCCTGGCAGGGCTAATCTATTCACCCCTCCACTTT. It yields the protein CARSPLAGLIYSPLHF.

Only one count was recorded for this clone. The chain is built from TRBV10-3 and TRBJ1-3, with a weak D call TRBD1 (6 bases). Trimming took 9 bases from V and 3 from J, leaving 18 bases between them. The germline gives CDR1 ENHRY, CDR2 SYGVKD. This CDR3 contains 15 residues. Written as DNA, the CDR3 is TGTGCCATTTCTAAGGACAGTGGGTATGGAAACACCATATATTTT. This encodes CAISKDSGYGNTIYF.

The chain couples TRBV30 to TRBJ2-3; 7 nucleotides agree with TRBD2. The CDR3 has 14 residues. The germline CDR1 and CDR2 sequences are GTSNPN and SVGIG (reference sequence). The V gene end was trimmed by 3 bases and the J gene end by 10 bases; junction bases not matched to a gene: 13. The CDR3 loop is CAWRWSGVQSAQYF. For the CDR3, the DNA is TGTGCCTGGAGATGGAGCGGGGTGCAGTCGGCGCAGTATTTT. The full variable domain, with the rest looked up from reference TRBV30 and TRBJ2-3, is SQTIHQWPATLVQPVGSPLSLECTVEGTSNPNLYWYRQAAGRGLQLLFYSVGIGQISSEVPQNLSASRPQDRQFILSSKKLLLSDSGFYLCAWRWSGVQSAQYFGPGTRLTVL.

The CDR3 reads CASNRAASSYGYTF. CDR3 nucleotides: TGTGCCAGCAACAGGGCCGCCTCATCCTATGGCTACACCTTC. V is TRBV6-5 and J is TRBJ1-2, with D possibly matching TRBD1 (6 bases). The germline V gene has CDR1 MNHEY and CDR2 SVGAGI. The germline V and J ends were trimmed by 7 bases and 4 bases, with 16 bases remaining between them. The CDR3 contains 14 residues.

The chain couples TRBV3-1 (or the pseudogene TRBV3-2) to TRBJ2-7, with D perhaps matching TRBD2 (5 bases). The CDR3 is 13 amino acids. V lost 6 bases and J lost 3, with 12 bases in between. Germline assignment: CDR1 LGHDT and CDR2 YNNKEL (reference sequence). DNA for the CDR3: TGTGCCAGCAGTCCGGACTTCCTCTACGAGCAGTACTTC. This encodes CASSPDFLYEQYF.

The genes are TRBV12-3 or TRBV12-4 and TRBJ1-3; D perhaps matches TRBD1 (5 bases). Deletions cut 6 bases from V and 4 bases from J, with 10 bases between. The length of the CDR3 is 13 residues. CDR3 region: CASSSGMGNTIYF. DNA of the CDR3: TGTGCCAGCAGCTCAGGGATGGGAAACACCATATATTTT.

The rearrangement uses TRBV29-1 and TRBJ1-3; D perhaps matches TRBD1 (5 bases). This CDR3 comprises 17 residues. V gave up 3 bases and J gave up 0 bases, with 18 bases separating them. Germline V gene lookup returns CDR1 SQVTM and CDR2 ANQGSEA. The CDR3, as DNA: TGCAGCGTTGACCTCCCCTCGGGGGGGGGCTCTGGAAACACCATATATTTT. Translating it yields CSVDLPSGGGSGNTIYF.

This clone was detected only once. The V call is TRBV7-2, the J call TRBJ1-1, with D tentatively TRBD1 (5 bases). The CDR3 consists of 15 residues. The germline V gene encodes CDR1 SGHTA and CDR2 FQGNSA. Deletions cut 4 bases from V and 1 base from J, with 13 bases between. The CDR3 DNA reads as TGTGCCAGCAGCTCTGGGGGGTGGGGGAACACTGAAGCTTTCTTT. This translates into CASSSGGWGNTEAFF. The whole variable domain, filled in from reference TRBV7-2 and TRBJ1-1, reads GAGVSQSPSNKVTEKGKDVELRCDPISGHTALYWYRQSLGQGLEFLIYFQGNSAPDKSGLPSDRFSAERTGGSVSTLTIQRTQQEDSAVYLCASSSGGWGNTEAFFGQGTRLTVV.

The V gene is TRBV28, the J gene TRBJ2-1; maybe TRBD1 (6 bases). Germline-derived CDR1 and CDR2 are MDHEN and SYDVKM. The CDR3 consists of 12 residues. Trimming took off 3 bases at V and 6 bases at J, with 6 bases between the two ends. In DNA, the CDR3 is TGTGCCAGCAGTTTGGACAGCAATGAGCAGTTCTTC. Translation gives CASSLDSNEQFF.

This chain links TRBV7-2 with TRBJ2-2; perhaps TRBD1 as D (8 bases). Looked up from germline, CDR1 is SGHTA and CDR2 is FQGNSA. Trimming left V 8 bases short and J 5 bases short, with 21 bases between. CDR3 length: 16 residues. The chain's CDR3 is CASREHGQGGTGELFF. CDR3 in DNA: TGTGCCAGCCGCGAACACGGACAGGGAGGGACCGGGGAGCTGTTTTTT.

Only one count was recorded for this clone. The V and J genes are TRBV19 and TRBJ2-1; 7 bases are a match to TRBD2. In germline, CDR1 is LNHDA, CDR2 SQIVND (reference sequence). J gave up 6 bases and V 3 bases, and 14 bases lay outside the gene matches. This CDR3 region has 17 residues. CDR3: CASSIRGGAVVGNEQFF. The CDR3, as DNA: TGTGCCAGTAGTATTAGGGGAGGGGCGGTCGTCGGCAATGAGCAGTTCTTC.

The chain links TRBV5-1 to TRBJ1-2, with no clear D. CDR3 length: 12 residues. Germline assignment: CDR1 SGHRS and CDR2 YFSETQ. Trimming cost V 4 bases and J 7 bases, with 11 bases left between them. CDR3: CASSGGSGGYTF. Written as DNA, the CDR3 is TGCGCCAGCAGCGGCGGGTCAGGTGGCTACACCTTC.

The V call is TRBV27, the J call TRBJ1-1, with TRBD1 identical over 8 bases. Trimming cost V 3 bases and J 10 bases; bases outside gene matches: 7. CDR3 length: 13 amino acids. Germline V gene data show CDR1 as MNHEY and CDR2 as SMNVEV (reference sequence). CDR3 bases: TGTGCCAGCAGTTTTCAGGGGGCTAGGATAGCTTTCTTT. Encoded protein: CASSFQGARIAFF.